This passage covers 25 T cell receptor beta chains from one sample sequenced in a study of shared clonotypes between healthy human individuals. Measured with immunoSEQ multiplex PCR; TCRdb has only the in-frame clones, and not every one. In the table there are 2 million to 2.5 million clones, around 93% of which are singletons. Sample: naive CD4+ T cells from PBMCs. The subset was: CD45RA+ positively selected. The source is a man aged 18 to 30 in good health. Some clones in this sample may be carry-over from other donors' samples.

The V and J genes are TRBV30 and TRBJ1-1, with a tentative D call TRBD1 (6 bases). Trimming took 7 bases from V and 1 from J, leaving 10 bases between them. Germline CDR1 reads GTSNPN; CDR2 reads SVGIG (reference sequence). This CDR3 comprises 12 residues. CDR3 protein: CASRGPNTEAFF. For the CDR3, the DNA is TGTGCCTCTCGGGGGCCGAACACTGAAGCTTTCTTT.

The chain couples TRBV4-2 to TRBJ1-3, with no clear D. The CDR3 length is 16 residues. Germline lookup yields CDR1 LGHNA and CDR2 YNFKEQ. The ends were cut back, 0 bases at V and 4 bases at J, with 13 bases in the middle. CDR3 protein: CASSQDRAGFGNTIYF. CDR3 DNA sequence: TGTGCCAGCAGCCAAGATCGGGCCGGGTTCGGAAACACCATATATTTT.

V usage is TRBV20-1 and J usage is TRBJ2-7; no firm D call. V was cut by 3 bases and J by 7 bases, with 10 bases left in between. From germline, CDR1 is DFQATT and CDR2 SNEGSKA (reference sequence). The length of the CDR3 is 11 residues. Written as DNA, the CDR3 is TGCAGTGCTAGGAACCTTGGGGAGCAGTACTTC. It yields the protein CSARNLGEQYF.

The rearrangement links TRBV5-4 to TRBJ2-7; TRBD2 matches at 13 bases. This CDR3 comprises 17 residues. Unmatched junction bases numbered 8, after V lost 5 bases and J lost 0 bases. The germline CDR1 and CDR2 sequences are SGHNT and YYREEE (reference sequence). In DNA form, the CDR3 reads TGTGCCAGCAGGCAGGGACTAGCGGGACCCGTCTCCTACGAGCAGTACTTC. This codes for CASRQGLAGPVSYEQYF.

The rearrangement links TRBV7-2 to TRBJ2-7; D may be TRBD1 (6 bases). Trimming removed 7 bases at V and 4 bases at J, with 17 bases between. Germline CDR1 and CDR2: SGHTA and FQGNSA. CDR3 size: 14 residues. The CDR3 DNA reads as TGTGCCAGCACCGGAGATGGGGGCTTATACGAGCAGTACTTC. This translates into CASTGDGGLYEQYF.

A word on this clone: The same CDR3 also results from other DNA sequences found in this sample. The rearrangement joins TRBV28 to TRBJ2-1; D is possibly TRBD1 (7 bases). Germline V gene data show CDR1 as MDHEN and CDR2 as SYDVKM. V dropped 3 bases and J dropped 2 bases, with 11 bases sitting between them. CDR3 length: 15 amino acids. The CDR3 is CASSLAGGTYNEQFF. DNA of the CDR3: TGTGCCAGCAGTTTGGCAGGGGGGACCTACAATGAGCAGTTCTTC.

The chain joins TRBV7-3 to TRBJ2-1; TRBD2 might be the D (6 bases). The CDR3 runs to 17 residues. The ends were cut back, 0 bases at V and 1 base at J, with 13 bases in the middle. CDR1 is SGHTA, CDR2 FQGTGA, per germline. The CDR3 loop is CASSLTGGARSYNEQFF. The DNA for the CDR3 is TGTGCCAGCAGCTTAACCGGGGGAGCTAGGTCCTACAATGAGCAGTTCTTC.

The CDR3 loop is CASSLGAENGELFF. The CDR3 nucleotides read TGTGCCAGCAGCTTAGGGGCCGAAAACGGGGAGCTGTTTTTT. The V gene is TRBV7-9, the J gene TRBJ2-2; no reliable D call. Germline CDR1 is SEHNR and CDR2 is FQNEAQ (reference sequence). V was clipped by 1 base and J by 7 bases, with 10 bases between them. The CDR3 contains 14 residues.

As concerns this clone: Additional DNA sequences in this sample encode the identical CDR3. Here the CDR3 DNA reads TGTGCCAGCAGCGTTGGCGGCTACCAAGAGACCCAGTACTTC. It translates to CASSVGGYQETQYF. This rearrangement joins TRBV9 to TRBJ2-5; unclear D gene. Germline CDR1 reads SGDLS; CDR2 reads YYNGEE. V lost 2 bases and J lost 0, with 8 bases in between. This CDR3 contains 14 residues.

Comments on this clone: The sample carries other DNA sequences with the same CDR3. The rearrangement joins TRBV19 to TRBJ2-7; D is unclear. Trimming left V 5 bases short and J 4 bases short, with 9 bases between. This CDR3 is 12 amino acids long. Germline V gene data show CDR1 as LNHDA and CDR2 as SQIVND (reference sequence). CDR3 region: CASSQTGYEQYF. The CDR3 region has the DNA TGTGCCAGTAGTCAGACGGGTTACGAGCAGTACTTC.

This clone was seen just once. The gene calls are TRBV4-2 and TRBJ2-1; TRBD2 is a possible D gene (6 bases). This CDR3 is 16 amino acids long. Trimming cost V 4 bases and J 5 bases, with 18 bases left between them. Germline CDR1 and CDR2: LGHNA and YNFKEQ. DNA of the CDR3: TGTGCCAGCAGCCCCCGGGTAGCGGCTCCCAACAATGAGCAGTTCTTC. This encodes CASSPRVAAPNNEQFF.

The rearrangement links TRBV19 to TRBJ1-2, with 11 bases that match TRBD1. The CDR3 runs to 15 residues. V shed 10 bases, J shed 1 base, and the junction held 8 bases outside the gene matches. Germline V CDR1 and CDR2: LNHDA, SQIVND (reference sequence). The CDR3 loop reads CATRDRGKLNYGYTF. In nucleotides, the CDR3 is TGTGCCACCCGGGACAGGGGGAAGCTTAACTATGGCTACACCTTC.

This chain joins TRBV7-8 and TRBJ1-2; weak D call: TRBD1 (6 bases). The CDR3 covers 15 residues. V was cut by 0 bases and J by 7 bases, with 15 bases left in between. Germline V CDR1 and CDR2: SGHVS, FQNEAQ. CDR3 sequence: CASSLAHREVGGYTF. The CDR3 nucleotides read TGTGCCAGCAGCTTAGCGCACAGGGAAGTTGGTGGCTACACCTTC. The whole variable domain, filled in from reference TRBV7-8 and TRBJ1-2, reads GAGVSQSPRYKVAKRGQDVALRCDPISGHVSLFWYQQALGQGPEFLTYFQNEAQLDKSGLPSDRFFAERPEGSVSTLKIQRTQQEDSAVYLCASSLAHREVGGYTFGSGTRLTVV.

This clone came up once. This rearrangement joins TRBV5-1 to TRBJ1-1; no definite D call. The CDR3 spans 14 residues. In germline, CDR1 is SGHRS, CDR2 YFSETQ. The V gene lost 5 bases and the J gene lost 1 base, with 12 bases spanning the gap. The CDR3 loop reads CASSPGTRNTEAFF. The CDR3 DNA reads TGCGCCAGCAGTCCAGGCACCCGGAACACTGAAGCTTTCTTT.

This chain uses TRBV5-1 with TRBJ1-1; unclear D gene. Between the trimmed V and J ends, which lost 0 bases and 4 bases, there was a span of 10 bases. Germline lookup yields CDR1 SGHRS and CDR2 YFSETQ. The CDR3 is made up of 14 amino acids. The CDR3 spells CASSLEPHGTEAFF. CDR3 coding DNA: TGCGCCAGCAGCTTGGAACCTCACGGCACTGAAGCTTTCTTT.

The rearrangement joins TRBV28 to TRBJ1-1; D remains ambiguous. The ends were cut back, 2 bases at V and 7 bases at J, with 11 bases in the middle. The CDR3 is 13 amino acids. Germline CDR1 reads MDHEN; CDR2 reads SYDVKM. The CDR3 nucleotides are TGTGCCAGCAGTTTACCCGGGTCTGGTGAAGCTTTCTTT. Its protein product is CASSLPGSGEAFF.

CDR3 in DNA: TGCGCCAGCAGCCAGGGGCGGGGGGGCACCGGGGAGCTGTTTTTT. This codes for CASSQGRGGTGELFF. The chain combines TRBV4-3 with TRBJ2-2; TRBD2 matches at 9 bases. J lost 4 bases, V lost 3 bases, and 3 bases had no gene match. CDR3 length: 15 amino acids. Per the germline V gene, CDR1 is LGHNA and CDR2 is YSLEER.

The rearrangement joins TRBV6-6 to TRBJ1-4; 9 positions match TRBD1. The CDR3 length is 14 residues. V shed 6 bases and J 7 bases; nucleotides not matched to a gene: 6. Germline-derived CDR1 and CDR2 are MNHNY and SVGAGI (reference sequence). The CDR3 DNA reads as TGTGCCAGCAGCCAGGACAGGGGAGGTGAAAAACTGTTTTTT. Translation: CASSQDRGGEKLFF.

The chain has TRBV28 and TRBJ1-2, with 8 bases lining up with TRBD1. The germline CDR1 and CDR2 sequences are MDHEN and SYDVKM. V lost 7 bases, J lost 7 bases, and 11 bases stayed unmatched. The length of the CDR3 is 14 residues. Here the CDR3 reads CASNRDGTGTGYTF. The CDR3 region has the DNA TGTGCCAGCAACCGCGACGGGACAGGTACTGGCTACACCTTC.

The CDR3 loop reads CASSLGQFFGNQPQHF. CDR3 sequence (DNA): TGTGCCAGTAGTCTAGGACAGTTTTTTGGCAATCAGCCCCAGCATTTT. The chain couples TRBV19 to TRBJ1-5; maybe TRBD1 (6 bases). Germline lookup yields CDR1 LNHDA and CDR2 SQIVND (reference sequence). The CDR3 runs 16 residues. V was trimmed by 5 bases and J by 2 bases, leaving 16 bases between them.

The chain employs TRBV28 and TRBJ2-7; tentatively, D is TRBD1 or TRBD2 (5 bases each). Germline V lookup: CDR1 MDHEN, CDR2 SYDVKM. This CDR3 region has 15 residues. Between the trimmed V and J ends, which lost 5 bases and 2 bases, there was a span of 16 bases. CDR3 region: CASSGTGYKPYEQYF. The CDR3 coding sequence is TGTGCCAGCAGTGGGACGGGGTACAAACCCTACGAGCAGTACTTC.

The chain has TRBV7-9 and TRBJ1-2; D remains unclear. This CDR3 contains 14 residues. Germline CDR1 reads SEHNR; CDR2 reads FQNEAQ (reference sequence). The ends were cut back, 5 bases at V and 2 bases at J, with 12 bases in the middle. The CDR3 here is CASSPDGENYGYTF. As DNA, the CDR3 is TGTGCCAGCAGCCCCGATGGGGAAAACTATGGCTACACCTTC.

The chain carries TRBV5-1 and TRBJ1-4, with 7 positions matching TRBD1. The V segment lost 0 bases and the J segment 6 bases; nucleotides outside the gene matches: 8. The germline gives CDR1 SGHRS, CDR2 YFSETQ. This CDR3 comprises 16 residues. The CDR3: CASSLAGGAWDEKLFF. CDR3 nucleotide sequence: TGCGCCAGCAGCTTGGCAGGGGGAGCATGGGATGAAAAACTGTTTTTT. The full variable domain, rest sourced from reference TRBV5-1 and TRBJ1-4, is KAGVTQTPRYLIKTRGQQVTLSCSPISGHRSVSWYQQTPGQGLQFLFEYFSETQRNKGNFPGRFSGRQFSNSRSEMNVSTLELGDSALYLCASSLAGGAWDEKLFFGSGTQLSVL.

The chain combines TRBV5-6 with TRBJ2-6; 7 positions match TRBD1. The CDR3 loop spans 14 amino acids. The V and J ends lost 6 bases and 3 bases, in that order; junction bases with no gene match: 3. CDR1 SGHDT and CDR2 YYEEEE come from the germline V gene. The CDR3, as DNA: TGTGCCAGCACCCCAGGGGGTGGGGCCAACGTCCTGACTTTC. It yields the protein CASTPGGGANVLTF. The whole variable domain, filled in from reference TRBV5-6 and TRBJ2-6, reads DAGVTQSPTHLIKTRGQQVTLRCSPKSGHDTVSWYQQALGQGPQFIFQYYEEEERQRGNFPDRFSGHQFPNYSSELNVNALLLGDSALYLCASTPGGGANVLTFGAGSRLTVL.

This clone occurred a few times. In nucleotides, the CDR3 is TGCGCCAGCAGCTTGGAGGACACTGAAGCTTTCTTT. It yields the protein CASSLEDTEAFF. The gene calls are TRBV5-1 and TRBJ1-1, with D uncertain. From germline, CDR1 is SGHRS and CDR2 YFSETQ. The CDR3 contains 12 residues. Trimming stripped 0 bases from V and 3 bases from J, with 3 bases between.